Following are 29 T cell receptor beta chains from one sample sequenced in a study of blood T cell repertoires in COVID-19. Generated by immunoSEQ multiplex PCR, the TCRdb table keeps only in-frame clones and is missing some. The sample yields under 300,000 clones, approximately 84% seen once. Source material: peripheral blood. These receptors came from a human donor with COVID-19, enrolled during active disease. The donor label of this sample is uncertain.

Comment on this clone: The junction departs from the called germline gene at one end, perhaps through a read error. V is TRBV7-7 and J is TRBJ2-5; possible D gene TRBD1, 5 bases. Germline V CDR1 and CDR2: SSHAT, FNYEAQ (reference sequence). This CDR3 is built from 15 residues. The CDR3 sequence: CASSVELRGWETQYF. The CDR3 region has the DNA TGTGCTAGCAGCGTAGAATTAAGGGGCTGGGAGACCCAGTACTTC. The whole variable domain, remainder taken from reference TRBV7-7 and TRBJ2-5, is GAGVSQSPRYKVTKRGQDVTLRCDPISSHATLYWYQQALGQGPEFLTYFNYEAQPDKSGLPSDRFSAERPEGSISTLTIQRTEQRDSAMYRCASSVELRGWETQYFGPGTRLLVL.

This chain connects TRBV4-3 to TRBJ2-3; 7 bases align to TRBD2. The CDR3 totals 15 residues. V shed 5 bases and J 6 bases; nucleotides not matched to a gene: 11. Germline lookup yields CDR1 LGHNA and CDR2 YSLEER. The CDR3 region is CASSMSSRGVDTQYF. CDR3 coding DNA: TGCGCCAGCAGCATGTCGTCCCGGGGGGTGGATACGCAGTATTTT.

The V call is TRBV3-1 (or the pseudogene TRBV3-2), the J call TRBJ2-3; 7 positions match TRBD2. Germline CDR1 is LGHDT and CDR2 is YNNKEL (reference sequence). There are 18 residues in the CDR3. Unmatched junction bases numbered 19, after V lost 3 bases and J lost 7 bases. The CDR3 sequence is CASSHPRAGVGLRYTQYF. The DNA for the CDR3 is TGTGCCAGCAGCCACCCCCGCGCGGGAGTGGGGCTCCGCTATACGCAGTATTTT.

This chain connects TRBV5-1 to TRBJ2-3; D is possibly TRBD1 (6 bases). V dropped 6 bases and J dropped 0 bases, with 11 bases sitting between them. CDR1 and CDR2 from the germline V gene are SGHRS and YFSETQ. The CDR3 spans 14 residues. The CDR3 spells CASILDRSTDTQYF. In DNA, the CDR3 is TGCGCCAGCATCCTGGACAGAAGCACAGATACGCAGTATTTT.

V usage is TRBV7-3 and J usage is TRBJ2-6; a possible D gene is TRBD1 (7 bases). Per the germline V gene, CDR1 is SGHTA and CDR2 is FQGTGA. V lost 3 bases and J lost 0, with 9 bases in between. CDR3 size: 16 residues. This chain's CDR3 is CASSLQGGSGANVLTF. As DNA, the CDR3 is TGTGCCAGCAGCTTGCAGGGGGGCTCTGGGGCCAACGTCCTGACTTTC.

The chain employs TRBV9 and TRBJ2-5; possibly TRBD1 for D (5 bases). The CDR3 runs 18 residues. V dropped 3 bases and J dropped 1 base, with 22 bases sitting between them. The germline V gene has CDR1 SGDLS and CDR2 YYNGEE. CDR3 nucleotide sequence: TGTGCCAGCAGCGACCAGAACCCAGGGTTGTGGGGCCAAGAGACCCAGTACTTC. This encodes CASSDQNPGLWGQETQYF.

The chain has TRBV7-9 and TRBJ1-1; 8 bases fit TRBD1. Germline CDR1 SEHNR, CDR2 FQNEAQ (reference sequence). The ends lost 5 bases at V and 12 bases at J; junction bases unmatched: 20. CDR3 size: 16 residues. CDR3 amino acids: CASSRGAGSLQGVTFF. Here the CDR3 DNA reads TGTGCCAGCAGCCGGGGCGCCGGGAGTCTACAGGGGGTTACTTTCTTT.

This clone showed up just a few times. The CDR3 DNA sequence: TGTGCCAGCAGGAAGAACGAGGGATGGGCCTACGAGCAGTACTTC. Protein: CASRKNEGWAYEQYF. The genes are TRBV7-8 and TRBJ2-7, with a tentative D call TRBD2 (5 bases). There are 15 residues in the CDR3. V dropped 6 bases and J dropped 2 bases, with 17 bases sitting between them. Germline CDR1 SGHVS, CDR2 FQNEAQ.

The chain has TRBV5-6 and TRBJ1-3; possibly TRBD1 for D (5 bases). CDR1 and CDR2 (germline): SGHDT, YYEEEE. This CDR3 is built from 15 residues. Trimming took off 0 bases at V and 0 bases at J, with 7 bases between the two ends. CDR3 amino acids: CASSLVGGSGNTIYF. DNA of the CDR3: TGTGCCAGCAGCTTGGTCGGGGGCTCTGGAAACACCATATATTTT.

This sequence joins TRBV7-3 and TRBJ2-1, with TRBD2 identical over 7 bases. The germline V gene encodes CDR1 SGHTA and CDR2 FQGTGA. V was pared by 4 bases and J by 7 bases, with 7 bases of the junction left unmatched. CDR3 length: 14 residues. CDR3 bases: TGTGCCAGCAGCTGGAGCGGGATGGGAAATGAGCAGTTCTTC. Protein sequence: CASSWSGMGNEQFF.

The CDR3 spells CASSLRQGRGGELFF. The CDR3 bases are TGCGCCAGCAGCTTGAGACAGGGAAGGGGCGGGGAGCTGTTTTTT. The gene calls are TRBV5-1 and TRBJ2-2, with 7 bases identical to TRBD1. With 1 base clipped from V and 7 bases from J, the junction kept 7 bases outside the gene matches. The CDR3 sequence is 15 residues long. Germline lookup yields CDR1 SGHRS and CDR2 YFSETQ.

This chain uses TRBV7-2 with TRBJ2-1, with TRBD1 matching 7 bases. Germline CDR1 reads SGHTA; CDR2 reads FQGNSA. V was pared by 1 base and J by 8 bases, with 8 bases of the junction left unmatched. This CDR3 is built from 15 residues. The CDR3 region is CASSLEGAGLDEQFF. CDR3 nucleotides: TGTGCCAGCAGCTTAGAGGGGGCAGGGCTTGATGAGCAGTTCTTC. Supplemented by reference TRBV7-2 and TRBJ2-1, the full variable domain reads GAGVSQSPSNKVTEKGKDVELRCDPISGHTALYWYRQSLGQGLEFLIYFQGNSAPDKSGLPSDRFSAERTGGSVSTLTIQRTQQEDSAVYLCASSLEGAGLDEQFFGPGTRLTVL.

The chain employs TRBV19 and TRBJ1-4, with 7 bases fitting TRBD1. From germline, CDR1 is LNHDA and CDR2 SQIVND (reference sequence). With 5 bases clipped from V and 8 bases from J, the junction kept 11 bases outside the gene matches. This CDR3 region has 15 residues. CDR3 region: CASSPLRTGVEKLFF. The CDR3 nucleotides read TGTGCCAGTAGTCCGTTGCGTACAGGGGTGGAAAAACTGTTTTTT.

This chain joins TRBV7-2 and TRBJ1-1; D gene ambiguous. Germline V gene data show CDR1 as SGHTA and CDR2 as FQGNSA. The length of the CDR3 is 14 residues. Trimming pared 1 base from V and 5 bases from J, leaving 11 bases between. CDR3 protein: CASSLDMRGTEAFF. The CDR3 DNA reads TGTGCCAGCAGCTTAGATATGCGAGGGACTGAAGCTTTCTTT.

The count of this clone is one. The chain carries TRBV5-4 and TRBJ2-6; 8 bases agree with TRBD1. V dropped 2 bases and J dropped 12; count of bases not matched to a gene: 7. CDR3 length equals 14 residues. Germline lookup yields CDR1 SGHNT and CDR2 YYREEE (reference sequence). The CDR3 DNA reads as TGTGCCAGCAGCTTCTTGACAGGGGAAGGCGTCCTGACTTTC. The encoded protein is CASSFLTGEGVLTF.

The chain recombines TRBV5-1 with TRBJ1-2, with a weak D call TRBD1 (5 bases). Per the germline V gene, CDR1 is SGHRS and CDR2 is YFSETQ. This CDR3 comprises 14 residues. V lost 0 bases, J lost 8 bases, and 14 bases lay in between. This CDR3 is CASSLGGEGKGYTF. The CDR3 nucleotides read TGCGCCAGCAGCTTGGGAGGGGAGGGGAAAGGCTACACCTTC.

The DNA for the CDR3 is TGTGCCAGTAGCCAGACTAGCGGGATTACAGATACGCAGTATTTT. Protein sequence: CASSQTSGITDTQYF. This chain links TRBV19 with TRBJ2-3, with 11 bases identical to TRBD2. Germline V CDR1 and CDR2: LNHDA, SQIVND (reference sequence). CDR3 size: 15 residues. The junction had 5 bases not matched to a gene; V was cut back by 6 bases and J by 3 bases. The full variable domain, its missing parts supplied by reference TRBV19 and TRBJ2-3, is DGGITQSPKYLFRKEGQNVTLSCEQNLNHDAMYWYRQDPGQGLRLIYYSQIVNDFQKGDIAEGYSVSREKKESFPLTVTSAQKNPTAFYLCASSQTSGITDTQYFGPGTRLTVL.

This chain uses TRBV2 with TRBJ2-7; no definite D call. This CDR3 has 11 residues. Trimming removed 3 bases at V and 5 bases at J, with 5 bases between. Germline V gene lookup returns CDR1 SNHLY and CDR2 FYNNEI. In DNA, the CDR3 is TGTGCCAGCAGTGAGTACAACGAGCAGTACTTC. This encodes CASSEYNEQYF. Drawing the rest from reference TRBV2 and TRBJ2-7, the complete variable domain is EPEVTQTPSHQVTQMGQEVILRCVPISNHLYFYWYRQILGQKVEFLVSFYNNEISEKSEIFDDQFSVERPDGSNFTLKIRSTKLEDSAMYFCASSEYNEQYFGPGTRLTVT.

The rearrangement uses TRBV18 and TRBJ2-3; 11 nucleotides align to TRBD2. The CDR3 spans 15 residues. With 4 bases clipped from V and 4 bases from J, the junction kept 4 bases outside the gene matches. Germline V CDR1 and CDR2: KGHSH, LQKENI. The CDR3 nucleotides are TGTGCCAGCTCACTAGCGGGAGGGCCGGCAGATACGCAGTATTTT. Amino acid sequence: CASSLAGGPADTQYF.

The chain links TRBV29-1 to TRBJ1-1; a possible D gene is TRBD1 (6 bases). V lost 6 bases, J lost 4 bases, and 21 bases lay in between. This CDR3 region has 15 residues. The germline V gene encodes CDR1 SQVTM and CDR2 ANQGSEA. CDR3: CSVTRGGLDATEAFF. CDR3 sequence (DNA): TGCAGCGTCACAAGGGGGGGCCTGGACGCCACTGAAGCTTTCTTT.

J is TRBJ1-2 and V is TRBV7-9; TRBD1 agrees at 7 bases. CDR3 size: 14 residues. Germline V gene sequence: CDR1 SEHNR, CDR2 FQNEAQ (reference sequence). V shed 2 bases, J shed 8 bases, and the junction held 8 bases outside the gene matches. This CDR3 is CASSLQNRGLGYTF. The CDR3 DNA reads TGTGCCAGCAGCTTACAAAACAGGGGACTCGGCTACACCTTC.

This chain joins TRBV9 and TRBJ2-2; 7 bases line up with TRBD2. Germline V CDR1 and CDR2: SGDLS, YYNGEE. The CDR3 consists of 16 residues. The V segment lost 4 bases and the J segment 3 bases; nucleotides outside the gene matches: 9. For the CDR3, the DNA is TGTGCCAGCAGCCTATTAGCGGGTACTTACACCGGGGAGCTGTTTTTT. Its protein is CASSLLAGTYTGELFF.

The CDR3 coding sequence is TGTGCCTGGAGACGGGACAGGGGAAGCACTAATGAAAAACTGTTTTTT. Translation gives CAWRRDRGSTNEKLFF. The V gene is TRBV30, the J gene TRBJ1-4, with 10 nucleotides matching TRBD1. After removal of 3 bases from V and 2 bases from J, the junction contained 6 bases not matched to a gene. CDR3 length: 16 residues. CDR1 is GTSNPN, CDR2 SVGIG, per germline (reference sequence). The full variable domain, its missing parts supplied by reference TRBV30 and TRBJ1-4, is SQTIHQWPATLVQPVGSPLSLECTVEGTSNPNLYWYRQAAGRGLQLLFYSVGIGQISSEVPQNLSASRPQDRQFILSSKKLLLSDSGFYLCAWRRDRGSTNEKLFFGSGTQLSVL.

The CDR3 is CASSFFRFRPGGYTF. CDR3 bases: TGTGCCAGCAGTTTCTTCCGGTTTCGGCCAGGGGGCTACACCTTC. The chain has TRBV28 and TRBJ1-2; the D gene is possibly TRBD1 (5 bases). Germline V gene lookup returns CDR1 MDHEN and CDR2 SYDVKM. Trimming cost V 3 bases and J 8 bases, with 19 bases left between them. The CDR3 runs to 15 residues.

This clone was observed a handful of times. The sample has other DNA sequences that encode this CDR3 too. The V gene is TRBV19, the J gene TRBJ1-1; possibly TRBD1 for D (5 bases). Germline lookup yields CDR1 LNHDA and CDR2 SQIVND (reference sequence). Trimming removed 5 bases at V and 2 bases at J, with 9 bases between. The CDR3 loop spans 13 amino acids. In DNA, the CDR3 is TGTGCCAGTAGTTCAACAGGAAACACTGAAGCTTTCTTT. It codes for CASSSTGNTEAFF.

V is TRBV28 and J is TRBJ1-3; no firm D call. V dropped 7 bases and J dropped 0 bases, with 16 bases sitting between them. The CDR3 covers 16 residues. Germline CDR1 and CDR2: MDHEN and SYDVKM. The CDR3 DNA reads TGTGCCAGCACCCTCAACCCAGGCGTCTCTGGAAACACCATATATTTT. Encoded protein: CASTLNPGVSGNTIYF.

This chain joins TRBV21-1 and TRBJ2-5; the table's TRBD1 call for D was not verified on the DNA. TRBV21-1 is tagged as a pseudogene. This CDR3 is built from 13 residues. CDR3 region: CASSKSGLETQYF. The CDR3 nucleotides are TGTGCCAGCAGCAAATCAGGGCTGGAGACCCAGTACTTC.

This rearrangement joins TRBV29-1 to TRBJ2-2, with D maybe TRBD2 (5 bases). The CDR3 spans 14 residues. The ends were cut back, 4 bases at V and 5 bases at J, with 14 bases in the middle. The germline gives CDR1 SQVTM, CDR2 ANQGSEA. This chain's CDR3 is CSVGGRVGTGELFF. CDR3 sequence (DNA): TGCAGCGTTGGTGGGAGAGTTGGGACCGGGGAGCTGTTTTTT.

This chain's CDR3 is CASSPGLARYEQYF. The CDR3 nucleotides read TGTGCCAGCAGTCCCGGACTAGCGCGGTACGAGCAGTACTTC. The gene calls are TRBV27 and TRBJ2-7; 9 positions agree with TRBD2. This CDR3 spans 14 amino acids. The trim removed 5 bases at V and 4 bases at J, leaving 6 bases unmatched. Germline values: CDR1 MNHEY, CDR2 SMNVEV (reference sequence).